This passage covers 7 T cell receptor beta chains from one sample sequenced in a study of cytomegalovirus exposure and HLA in healthy donors. PCR amplification relied on 60 Vbeta primers (plus 13 Jbeta primers). Clones were sequenced by immunoSEQ multiplex PCR, and TCRdb holds only the in-frame ones, with some missing. The sample has 70,000 or so clones; the top ten hold approximately 2.4%. Sequencing was done on a sample of PBMCs. Receptors were obtained from a female donor in good health and CMV-seropositive.

The rearrangement joins TRBV20-1 to TRBJ2-3; possibly TRBD2 for D (5 bases). Germline V CDR1 and CDR2: DFQATT, SNEGSKA (reference sequence). V was pared by 6 bases and J by 6 bases, with 10 bases between. The CDR3 extends over 11 amino acids. Here the CDR3 reads CSARTFDTQYF. The CDR3 DNA follows: TGCAGTGCCCGGACTTTCGATACGCAGTATTTT.

The chain combines TRBV6-1 with TRBJ1-1; D is ambiguous. V was pared by 2 bases and J by 7 bases, with 8 bases between. The germline V gene has CDR1 MNHNS and CDR2 SASEGT. This CDR3 spans 12 amino acids. The CDR3 spells CASSEISVEAFF. In DNA form, the CDR3 reads TGTGCCAGCAGTGAAATCTCTGTTGAAGCTTTCTTT.

The chain links TRBV6-4 to TRBJ1-3, with D possibly TRBD1 on 6 matching bases. Trimming pared 6 bases from V and 0 bases from J, leaving 18 bases between. The germline CDR1 and CDR2 sequences are MRHNA and SNTAGT. CDR3 length equals 17 residues. The CDR3 sequence is CASRDGDTAFSGNTIYF. CDR3 in DNA: TGTGCCAGCAGGGACGGGGACACCGCCTTCTCTGGAAACACCATATATTTT.

V and J are TRBV27 and TRBJ2-1; possibly TRBD2 for D (6 bases). The germline CDR1 and CDR2 sequences are MNHEY and SMNVEV (reference sequence). The CDR3 sequence is 19 residues long. Trimming took off 2 bases at V and 5 bases at J, with 25 bases between the two ends. This CDR3 reads CASSLALSGDAAPDNEQFF. CDR3 DNA sequence: TGTGCCAGCAGTTTAGCACTTTCGGGGGACGCTGCTCCCGACAATGAGCAGTTCTTC.

V usage is TRBV29-1 and J usage is TRBJ1-2; no definite D call. V was cut by 3 bases and J by 1 base, with 9 bases left in between. The germline V gene has CDR1 SQVTM and CDR2 ANQGSEA. This CDR3 contains 13 residues. This chain's CDR3 is CSVDEESNYGYTF. CDR3 coding DNA: TGCAGCGTTGACGAAGAGAGTAACTATGGCTACACCTTC.

The CDR3 spells CAVPGQGAVGYTF. The CDR3 DNA is TGTGCCGTCCCCGGACAGGGGGCTGTTGGCTACACCTTC. V usage is TRBV28 and J usage is TRBJ1-2; TRBD1 agrees at 11 bases. Germline V gene sequence: CDR1 MDHEN, CDR2 SYDVKM. V gave up 11 bases and J gave up 7 bases; unmatched junction bases: 9. This CDR3 is built from 13 residues.

The chain links TRBV5-1 to TRBJ2-7; 7 nucleotides align to TRBD1. This CDR3 is built from 14 residues. The germline CDR1 and CDR2 sequences are SGHRS and YFSETQ. With 4 bases clipped from V and 3 bases from J, the junction kept 7 bases outside the gene matches. CDR3 in DNA: TGCGCCAGCAGCGCGACCCGGGACAGCTACGAGCAGTACTTC. This sequence encodes CASSATRDSYEQYF.